These T cell receptor beta chains were read from a single sample in a study of CD4+ T cells in melanoma. Repertoires were generated with immunoSEQ multiplex PCR, while TCRdb's copy carries only in-frame clones and drops some. The sample gives about 14,000 clones, approximately 63% of which show up once; 15% is in the top ten. The sample taken for sequencing was cells from a culture (not recorded whether cultured in vitro). Receptors were obtained from a human donor with melanoma. Each CDR3 is given with its conserved first and last residue. D genes are given only for firm matches. Rows may omit the clone size; those that give it use once, few, many or a size class.

J,D,size,V,CDR3,DNA
TRBJ2-7,TRBD2,.,TRBV20-1,CSAPGGATQYF,TGCAGTGCTCCCGGGGGGGCCACGCAGTACTTC
TRBJ1-1,.,.,TRBV10-3,CAISVGMNTEAFF,TGTGCAATCAGTGTAGGGATGAACACTGAAGCTTTCTTT
TRBJ1-5,.,.,TRBV10-3,CAISESAGRNQPQHF,TGTGCCATCAGTGAGTCGGCAGGGCGTAATCAGCCCCAGCATTTT
TRBJ1-3,.,.,TRBV19,CASFETPGTGRNTIYF,TGTGCCAGTTTTGAAACCCCCGGGACGGGAAGAAACACCATATATTTT
TRBJ1-6,.,.,TRBV4-2,CASSLGGGSSYNSPLHF,TGTGCCAGCAGCTTGGGGGGGGGAAGCTCCTATAATTCACCCCTCCACTTT
TRBJ1-5,.,.,TRBV5-6,CASSLNSWGAQHF,TGTGCCAGCAGCTTGAATTCCTGGGGGGCCCAGCATTTT
TRBJ2-1,.,.,TRBV19,CASSIGHQQSYNEQFF,TGTGCCAGTAGTATAGGCCACCAGCAATCCTACAATGAGCAGTTCTTC
TRBJ2-7,.,.,TRBV7-2,CASSRWTVAYEQYF,TGTGCCAGCAGCCGGTGGACAGTCGCCTACGAGCAGTACTTC
TRBJ2-1,.,.,TRBV5-1,CASSLAKTIYNEQFF,TGCGCCAGCAGCTTGGCGAAGACAATTTACAATGAGCAGTTCTTC
TRBJ2-1,.,.,TRBV6-1,CASSEQRAYNEQFF,TGTGCCAGCAGTGAACAGCGGGCTTACAATGAGCAGTTCTTC
TRBJ2-2,.,once,TRBV6-5,CASSKPGVGELFF,TGTGCCAGCAGTAAGCCAGGGGTCGGGGAGCTGTTTTTT
TRBJ2-7,.,few,TRBV28,CASSLAQAPYEQYF,TGTGCCAGCAGTTTAGCGCAGGCACCCTACGAGCAGTACTTC
TRBJ2-3,TRBD1,.,TRBV7-9,CASSPGGQVADTQYF,TGTGCCAGCAGCCCAGGCGGACAGGTTGCGGATACGCAGTATTTT
TRBJ2-2,.,.,TRBV5-5,CASSLLLAHNTGELFF,TGTGCCAGCAGCTTGTTATTGGCACACAACACCGGGGAGCTGTTTTTT
TRBJ1-6,TRBD1,once,TRBV7-9,CASSPPFQGGNSPLHF,TGTGCCAGCAGCCCCCCCTTCCAGGGGGGGAATTCACCCCTCCACTTT
TRBJ2-7,TRBD1,.,TRBV7-2,CASSLWDRVNEQYF,TGTGCCAGCAGCCTATGGGACAGGGTCAACGAGCAGTACTTC
TRBJ2-3,.,.,TRBV4-2,CASSQRFDTSDTQYF,TGTGCCAGCAGCCAAAGATTCGACACCTCAGATACGCAGTATTTT
TRBJ1-5,.,few,TRBV6-6,CASLTNRGNQPQHF,TGTGCCAGCCTTACTAATCGGGGCAATCAGCCCCAGCATTTT
TRBJ2-5,TRBD1,.,TRBV6-6,CASSYRTGGQETQYF,TGTGCCAGCAGTTACAGGACAGGGGGCCAAGAGACCCAGTACTTC
TRBJ1-3,.,.,TRBV15,CATSRGRNSGNTIYF,TGTGCCACCAGCAGAGGACGGAACTCTGGAAACACCATATATTTT
TRBJ1-2,.,few,TRBV7-9,CASSSTGTNYGYTF,TGTGCCAGCAGCTCTACAGGGACCAACTATGGCTACACCTTC
TRBJ2-7,TRBD2,once,TRBV18,CASSPAGTSGARLYEQYF,TGTGCCAGCTCACCCGCGGGGACTAGCGGGGCCCGTTTGTACGAGCAGTACTTC
TRBJ2-1,.,.,TRBV7-3,CASSLGASSANEQFF,TGTGCCAGCAGCTTAGGGGCGAGTAGCGCAAATGAGCAGTTCTTC
TRBJ2-3,.,.,TRBV6-6,CASSAGTLSTDTQYF,TGTGCCAGCAGTGCCGGGACCCTTAGCACAGATACGCAGTATTTT
TRBJ2-3,.,.,TRBV2,CASIRAHTDTQYF,TGTGCCAGCATACGAGCGCACACAGATACGCAGTATTTT
TRBJ1-6,.,.,TRBV4-3,CASSQHSGIYNSPLHF,TGCGCCAGCAGCCAACACTCCGGGATCTATAATTCACCCCTCCACTTT
TRBJ2-1,.,once,TRBV7-9,CASSSTGTASNEQFF,TGTGCCAGCAGCTCAACCGGGACTGCTTCGAATGAGCAGTTCTTC
TRBJ2-1,TRBD2,.,TRBV25-1,CASSEPGGLARNEQFF,TGTGCCAGCAGTGAACCCGGGGGACTAGCACGCAATGAGCAGTTCTTC
TRBJ1-1,TRBD1,.,TRBV12-5,CASGRGGQLNTEAFF,TGTGCTAGTGGCCGAGGGGGACAGTTGAACACTGAAGCTTTCTTT
TRBJ1-1,.,.,TRBV7-2,CASSLDGGWNTEAFF,TGTGCCAGCAGCTTAGACGGCGGGTGGAACACTGAAGCTTTCTTT
TRBJ1-6,.,once,TRBV5-3,CASRMGSESPLHF,TGTGCCAGCAGGATGGGTAGCGAATCACCCCTCCACTTT
TRBJ2-6,.,.,TRBV5-1,CASSLQGPGANVLTF,TGCGCCAGCAGCTTACAGGGACCTGGGGCCAACGTCCTGACTTTC
TRBJ2-7,TRBD2,.,TRBV6-6,CASRKVAGGYEQYF,TGTGCCAGCAGGAAAGTAGCGGGGGGCTACGAGCAGTACTTC
TRBJ2-3,TRBD2,few,TRBV2,CASKTSGGLRDTQYF,TGTGCCAGCAAGACTAGCGGGGGGCTAAGAGATACGCAGTATTTT
TRBJ1-5,.,few,TRBV5-6,CASSTRHQPQHF,TGTGCCAGCAGCACCCGACATCAGCCCCAGCATTTT
TRBJ2-7,.,.,TRBV14,CASSQEDSRTYEQYF,TGTGCCAGCAGCCAAGAGGACAGCAGAACCTACGAGCAGTACTTC
TRBJ2-3,TRBD1,.,TRBV7-3,CASSSLSGGAKQYF,TGTGCCAGCAGCTCCTTATCAGGGGGAGCTAAGCAGTATTTT
TRBJ1-3,.,.,TRBV6-1,CASSSTGNTIYF,TGTGCCAGCAGTTCCACTGGAAACACCATATATTTT
TRBJ1-1,.,.,TRBV7-3,CASSTGLNTEAFF,TGTGCCAGCAGCACAGGGCTGAACACTGAAGCTTTCTTT
TRBJ2-1,.,once,TRBV14,CASSQVMNINEQFF,TGTGCCAGCAGCCAAGTAATGAATATCAATGAGCAGTTCTTC
TRBJ2-5,.,few,TRBV7-9,CASSLRVVQGRSTPETQYF,TGTGCCAGCAGCTTAAGGGTTGTGCAGGGGCGCTCTACACCAGAGACCCAGTACTTC
TRBJ2-3,.,.,TRBV30,CAWSVWITDTQYF,TGTGCCTGGAGTGTATGGATTACAGATACGCAGTATTTT
TRBJ2-4,TRBD1,few,TRBV11-3,CASSPGQGAAKNIQYF,TGTGCCAGCAGCCCAGGACAGGGGGCGGCCAAAAACATTCAGTACTTC
TRBJ1-4,.,.,TRBV6-5,CASKPEGVANEKLFF,TGTGCCAGCAAACCCGAGGGGGTGGCTAATGAAAAACTGTTTTTT
TRBJ2-7,TRBD1,.,TRBV2,CASSERGLYEQYF,TGTGCCAGCAGTGAGAGGGGGCTGTACGAGCAGTACTTC
TRBJ2-7,.,.,TRBV6-1,CASSERVRRVVEQYF,TGTGCCAGCAGTGAAAGGGTACGCAGGGTCGTCGAGCAGTACTTC